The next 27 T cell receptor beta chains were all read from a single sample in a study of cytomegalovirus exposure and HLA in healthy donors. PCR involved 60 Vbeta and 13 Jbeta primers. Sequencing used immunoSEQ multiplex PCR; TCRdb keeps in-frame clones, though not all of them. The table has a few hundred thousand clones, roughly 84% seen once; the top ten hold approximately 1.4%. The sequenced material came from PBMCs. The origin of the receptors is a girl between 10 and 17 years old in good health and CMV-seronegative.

CDR3 nucleotide sequence: TGTGCCAGCAGTCTCCTGGGACTAGCAAACGAGCAGTACTTC. Its translation is CASSLLGLANEQYF. The chain couples TRBV2 to TRBJ2-7, with TRBD2 matching 9 bases. CDR1 and CDR2 from the germline V gene are SNHLY and FYNNEI. V shed 5 bases, J shed 5 bases, and the junction held 7 bases outside the gene matches. This CDR3 contains 14 residues.

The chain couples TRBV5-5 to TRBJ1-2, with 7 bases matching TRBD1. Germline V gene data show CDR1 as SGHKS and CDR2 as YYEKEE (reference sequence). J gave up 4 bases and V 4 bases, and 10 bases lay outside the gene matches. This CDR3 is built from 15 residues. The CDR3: CASSPAGGMVYGYTF. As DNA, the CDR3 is TGTGCCAGCAGCCCCGCAGGGGGGATGGTCTATGGCTACACCTTC.

The CDR3 DNA reads as TGTGCCAGCAGCGGGGAACAGGGTAGCTATGGCTACACCTTC. Protein sequence: CASSGEQGSYGYTF. The chain couples TRBV7-2 to TRBJ1-2; the D gene is possibly TRBD1 (6 bases). Germline-derived CDR1 and CDR2 are SGHTA and FQGNSA. V was pared by 5 bases and J by 4 bases, with 14 bases between. The CDR3 contains 14 residues.

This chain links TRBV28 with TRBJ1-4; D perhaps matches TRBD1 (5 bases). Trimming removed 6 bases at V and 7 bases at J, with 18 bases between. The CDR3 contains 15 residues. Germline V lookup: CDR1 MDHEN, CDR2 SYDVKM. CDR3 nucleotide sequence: TGTGCCAGCAGCCCGCAGTCACAGGCGATTGAAAAACTGTTTTTT. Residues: CASSPQSQAIEKLFF.

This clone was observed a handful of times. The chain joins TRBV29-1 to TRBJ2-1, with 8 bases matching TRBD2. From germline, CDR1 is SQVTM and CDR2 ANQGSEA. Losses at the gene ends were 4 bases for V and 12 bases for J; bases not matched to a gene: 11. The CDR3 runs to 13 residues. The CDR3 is CSVGLASDQRQFF. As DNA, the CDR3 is TGCAGCGTTGGACTAGCGAGTGACCAACGGCAGTTCTTC.

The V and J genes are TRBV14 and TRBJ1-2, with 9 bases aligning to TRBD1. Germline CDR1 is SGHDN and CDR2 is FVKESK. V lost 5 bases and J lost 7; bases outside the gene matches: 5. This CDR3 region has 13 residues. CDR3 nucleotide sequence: TGTGCCAGCAGCTTACGACAGGGGGTTGGCTACACCTTC. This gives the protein CASSLRQGVGYTF.

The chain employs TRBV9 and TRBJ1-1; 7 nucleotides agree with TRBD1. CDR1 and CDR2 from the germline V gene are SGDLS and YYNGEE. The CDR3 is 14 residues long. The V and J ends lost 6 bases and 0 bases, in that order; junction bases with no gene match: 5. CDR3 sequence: CASNRGQVNTEAFF. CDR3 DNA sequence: TGTGCCAGCAATAGAGGACAGGTGAACACTGAAGCTTTCTTT.

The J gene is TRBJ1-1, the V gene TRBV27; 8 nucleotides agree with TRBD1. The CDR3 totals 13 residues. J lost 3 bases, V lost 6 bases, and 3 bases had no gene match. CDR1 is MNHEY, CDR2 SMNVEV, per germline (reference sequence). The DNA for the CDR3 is TGTGCCAGCAGAATACAGGGGGACACTGAAGCTTTCTTT. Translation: CASRIQGDTEAFF.

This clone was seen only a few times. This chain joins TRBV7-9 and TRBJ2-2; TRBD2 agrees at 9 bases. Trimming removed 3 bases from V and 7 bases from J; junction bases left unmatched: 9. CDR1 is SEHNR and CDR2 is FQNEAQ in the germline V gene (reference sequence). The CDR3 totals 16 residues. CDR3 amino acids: CASSFLSGGRGGELFF. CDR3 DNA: TGTGCCAGCAGCTTTCTGAGCGGGGGGCGCGGCGGGGAGCTGTTTTTT.

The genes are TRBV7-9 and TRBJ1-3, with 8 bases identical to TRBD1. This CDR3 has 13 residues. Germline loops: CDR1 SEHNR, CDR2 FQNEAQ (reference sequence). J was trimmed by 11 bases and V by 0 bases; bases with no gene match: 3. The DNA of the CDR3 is TGTGCCAGCAGCTTAGCGGGACAGGCGGCCATATATTTT. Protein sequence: CASSLAGQAAIYF.

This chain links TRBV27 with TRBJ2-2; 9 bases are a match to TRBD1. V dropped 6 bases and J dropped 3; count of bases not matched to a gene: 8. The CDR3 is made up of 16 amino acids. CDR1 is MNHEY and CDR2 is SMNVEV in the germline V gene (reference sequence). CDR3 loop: CASSPMGTGHTGELFF. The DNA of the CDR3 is TGTGCCAGCAGCCCCATGGGGACAGGGCACACCGGGGAGCTGTTTTTT.

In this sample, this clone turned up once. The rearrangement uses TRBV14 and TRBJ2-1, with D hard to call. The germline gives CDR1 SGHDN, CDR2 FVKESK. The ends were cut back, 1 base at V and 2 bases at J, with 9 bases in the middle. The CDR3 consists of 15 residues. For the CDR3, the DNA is TGTGCCAGCAGCCAAGTAGGCAGGCCCTACAATGAGCAGTTCTTC. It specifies CASSQVGRPYNEQFF. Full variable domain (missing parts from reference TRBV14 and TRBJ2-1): EAGVTQFPSHSVIEKGQTVTLRCDPISGHDNLYWYRRVMGKEIKFLLHFVKESKQDESGMPNNRFLAERTGGTYSTLKVQPAELEDSGVYFCASSQVGRPYNEQFFGPGTRLTVL.

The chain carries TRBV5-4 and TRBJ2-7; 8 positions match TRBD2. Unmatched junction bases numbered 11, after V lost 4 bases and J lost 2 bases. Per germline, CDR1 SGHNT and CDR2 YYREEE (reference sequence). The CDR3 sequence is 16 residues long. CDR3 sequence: CASSLSGGAQAYEQYF. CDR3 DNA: TGTGCCAGCAGCCTATCGGGAGGGGCTCAAGCCTACGAGCAGTACTTC.

The CDR3 bases are TGTGCCAGTAGTATGGGTAGCGGGGGGGCATCATATACGCAGTATTTT. Encoded protein: CASSMGSGGASYTQYF. The chain combines TRBV19 with TRBJ2-3, with TRBD2 identical over 11 bases. Germline loops: CDR1 LNHDA, CDR2 SQIVND (reference sequence). The trim removed 3 bases at V and 7 bases at J, leaving 9 bases unmatched. The CDR3 totals 16 residues.

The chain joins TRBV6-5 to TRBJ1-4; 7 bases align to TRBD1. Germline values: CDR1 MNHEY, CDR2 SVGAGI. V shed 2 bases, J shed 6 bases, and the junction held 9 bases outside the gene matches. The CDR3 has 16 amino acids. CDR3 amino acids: CASSYHGTESYEKLFF. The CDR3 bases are TGTGCCAGCAGTTACCACGGGACAGAATCCTATGAAAAACTGTTTTTT.

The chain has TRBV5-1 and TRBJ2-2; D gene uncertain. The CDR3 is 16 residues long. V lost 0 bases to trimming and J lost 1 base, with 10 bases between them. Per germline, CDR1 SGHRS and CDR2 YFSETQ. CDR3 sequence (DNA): TGCGCCAGCAGCTTGGATGGCAGACAGAACACCGGGGAGCTGTTTTTT. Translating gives CASSLDGRQNTGELFF.

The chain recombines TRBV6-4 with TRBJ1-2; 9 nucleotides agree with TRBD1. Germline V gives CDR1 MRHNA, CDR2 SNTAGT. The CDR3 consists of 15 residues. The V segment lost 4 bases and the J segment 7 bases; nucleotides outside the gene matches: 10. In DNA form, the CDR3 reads TGTGCCAGCAGTGCGACAGGGGGAGCGTCGTTTGGCTACACCTTC. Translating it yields CASSATGGASFGYTF.

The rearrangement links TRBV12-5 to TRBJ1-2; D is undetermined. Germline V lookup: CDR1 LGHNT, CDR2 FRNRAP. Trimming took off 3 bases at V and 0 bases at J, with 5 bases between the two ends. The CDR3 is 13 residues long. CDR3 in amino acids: CASGFYANYGYTF. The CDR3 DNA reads TGTGCTAGTGGTTTCTACGCTAACTATGGCTACACCTTC.

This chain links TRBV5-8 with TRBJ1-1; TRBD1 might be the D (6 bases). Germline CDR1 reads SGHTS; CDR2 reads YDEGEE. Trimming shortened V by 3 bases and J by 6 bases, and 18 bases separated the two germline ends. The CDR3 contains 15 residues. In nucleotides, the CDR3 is TGTGCCAGCAGCTCCTCGTTAAACAGGGTAGCTGAAGCTTTCTTT. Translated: CASSSSLNRVAEAFF.

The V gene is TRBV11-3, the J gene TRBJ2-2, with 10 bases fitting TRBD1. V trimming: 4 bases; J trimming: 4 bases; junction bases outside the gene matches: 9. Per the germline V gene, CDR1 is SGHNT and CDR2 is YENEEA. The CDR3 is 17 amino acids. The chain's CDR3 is CASSYDRGRAVTGELFF. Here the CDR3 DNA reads TGTGCCAGCAGCTACGACAGGGGGCGCGCGGTCACCGGGGAGCTGTTTTTT.

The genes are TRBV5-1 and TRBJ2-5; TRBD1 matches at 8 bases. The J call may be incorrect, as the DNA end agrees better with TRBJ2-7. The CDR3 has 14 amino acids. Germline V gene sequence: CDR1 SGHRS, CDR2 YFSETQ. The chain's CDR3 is CASSVGTGSYEQYF. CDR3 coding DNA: TGCGCCAGCAGCGTTGGGACAGGATCCTACGAGCAGTACTTC.

CDR3 bases: TGTGCCAGCTCACTATTAGTAGCACCCACGTCCTACGAGCAGTACTTC. Amino acid sequence: CASSLLVAPTSYEQYF. V usage is TRBV18 and J usage is TRBJ2-7; D is ambiguous. In germline, CDR1 is KGHSH, CDR2 LQKENI. This CDR3 is built from 16 residues. Trimming removed 4 bases at V and 1 base at J, with 17 bases between. Together with reference TRBV18 and TRBJ2-7, the CDR3 gives the full variable domain: NAGVMQNPRHLVRRRGQEARLRCSPMKGHSHVYWYRQLPEEGLKFMVYLQKENIIDESGMPKERFSAEFPKEGPSILRIQQVVRGDSAAYFCASSLLVAPTSYEQYFGPGTRLTVT.

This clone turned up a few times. This chain's CDR3 is CASSPPRRGPQHF. In DNA, the CDR3 is TGTGCCAGCAGCCCTCCACGTAGAGGGCCCCAGCATTTT. The rearrangement joins TRBV6-1 to TRBJ1-5; unclear D gene. Germline CDR1 MNHNS, CDR2 SASEGT. The CDR3 is made up of 13 amino acids. Trimming took off 6 bases at V and 9 bases at J, with 15 bases between the two ends.

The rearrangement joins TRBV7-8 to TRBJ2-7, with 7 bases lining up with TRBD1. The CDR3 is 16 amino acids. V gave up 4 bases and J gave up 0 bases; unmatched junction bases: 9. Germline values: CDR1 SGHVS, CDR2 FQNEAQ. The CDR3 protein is CASSSRPRGSSYEQYF. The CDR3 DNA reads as TGTGCCAGCAGCTCGCGACCCAGGGGGTCCTCCTACGAGCAGTACTTC.

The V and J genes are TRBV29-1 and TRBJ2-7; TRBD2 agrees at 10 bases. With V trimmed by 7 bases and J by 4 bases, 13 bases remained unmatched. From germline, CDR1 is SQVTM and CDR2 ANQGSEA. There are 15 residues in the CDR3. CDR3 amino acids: CSARTGISGGYEQYF. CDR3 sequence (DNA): TGCAGCGCCCGAACGGGGATTAGCGGGGGGTACGAGCAGTACTTC.

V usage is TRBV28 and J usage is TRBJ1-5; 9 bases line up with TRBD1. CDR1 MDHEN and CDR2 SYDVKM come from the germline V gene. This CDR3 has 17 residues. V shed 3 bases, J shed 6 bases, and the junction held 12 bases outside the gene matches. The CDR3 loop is CASSFTYGTGTFQPQHF. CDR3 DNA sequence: TGTGCCAGCAGTTTTACGTATGGGACAGGGACGTTTCAGCCCCAGCATTTT.

CDR3 nucleotide sequence: TGTGCCAGCAGCTTGAATGCACAAGAGCAGTACTTC. It translates to CASSLNAQEQYF. V and J are TRBV5-4 and TRBJ2-7; the D is unclear. CDR3 length: 12 amino acids. Trimming took 1 base from V and 7 from J, leaving 9 bases between them. Germline V CDR1 and CDR2: SGHNT, YYREEE (reference sequence).